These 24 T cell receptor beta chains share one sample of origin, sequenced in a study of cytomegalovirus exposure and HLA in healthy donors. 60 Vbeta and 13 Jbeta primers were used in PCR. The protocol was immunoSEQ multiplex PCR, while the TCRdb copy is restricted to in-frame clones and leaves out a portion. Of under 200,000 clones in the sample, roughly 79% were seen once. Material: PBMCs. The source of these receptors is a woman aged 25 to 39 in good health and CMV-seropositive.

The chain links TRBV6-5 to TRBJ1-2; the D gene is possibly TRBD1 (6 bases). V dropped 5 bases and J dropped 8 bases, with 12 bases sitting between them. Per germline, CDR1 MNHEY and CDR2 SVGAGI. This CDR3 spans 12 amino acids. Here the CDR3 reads CASSNRGIGYTF. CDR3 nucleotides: TGTGCCAGCAGTAATAGGGGGATAGGCTACACCTTC.

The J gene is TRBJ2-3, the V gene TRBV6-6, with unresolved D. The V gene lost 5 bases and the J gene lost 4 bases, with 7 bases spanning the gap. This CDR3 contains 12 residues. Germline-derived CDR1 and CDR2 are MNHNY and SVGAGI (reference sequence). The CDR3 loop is CASSQTADTQYF. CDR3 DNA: TGTGCCAGCAGTCAGACTGCAGATACGCAGTATTTT.

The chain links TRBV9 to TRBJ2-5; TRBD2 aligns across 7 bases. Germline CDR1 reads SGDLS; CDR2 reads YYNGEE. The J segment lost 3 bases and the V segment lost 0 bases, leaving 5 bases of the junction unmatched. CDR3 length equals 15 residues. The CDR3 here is CASSVGRGREETQYF. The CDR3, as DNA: TGTGCCAGCAGCGTAGGGCGAGGGAGGGAAGAGACCCAGTACTTC.

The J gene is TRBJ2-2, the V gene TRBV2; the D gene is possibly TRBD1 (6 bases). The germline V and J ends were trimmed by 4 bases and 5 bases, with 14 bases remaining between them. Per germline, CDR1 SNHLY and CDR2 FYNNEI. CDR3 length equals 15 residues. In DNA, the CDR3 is TGTGCCAGCAGTGTCCTGGACAGCATGACCGGGGAGCTGTTTTTT. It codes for CASSVLDSMTGELFF.

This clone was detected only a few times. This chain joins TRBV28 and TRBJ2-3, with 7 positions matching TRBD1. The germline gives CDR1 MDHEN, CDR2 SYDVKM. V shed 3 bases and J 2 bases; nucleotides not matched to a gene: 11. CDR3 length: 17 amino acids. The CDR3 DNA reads TGTGCCAGCAGTTTTCTAAGGGACAGACCTTACACAGATACGCAGTATTTT. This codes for CASSFLRDRPYTDTQYF.

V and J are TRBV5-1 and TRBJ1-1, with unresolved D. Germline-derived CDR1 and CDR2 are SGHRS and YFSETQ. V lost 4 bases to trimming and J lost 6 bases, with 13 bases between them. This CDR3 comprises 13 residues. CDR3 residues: CASSAREDSEAFF. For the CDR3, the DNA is TGCGCCAGCAGCGCCCGGGAGGACTCTGAAGCTTTCTTT.

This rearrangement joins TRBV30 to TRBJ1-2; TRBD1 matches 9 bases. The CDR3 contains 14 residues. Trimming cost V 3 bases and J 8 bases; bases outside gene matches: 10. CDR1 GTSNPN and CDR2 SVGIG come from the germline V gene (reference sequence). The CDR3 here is CAWRPRDRDVGYTF. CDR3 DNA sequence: TGTGCCTGGAGGCCCCGGGACAGGGACGTCGGCTACACCTTC.

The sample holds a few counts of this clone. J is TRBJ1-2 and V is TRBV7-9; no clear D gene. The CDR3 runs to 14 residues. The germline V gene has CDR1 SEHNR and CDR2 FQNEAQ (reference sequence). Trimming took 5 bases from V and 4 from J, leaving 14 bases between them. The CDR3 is CASSPRDSGYGYTF. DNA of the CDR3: TGTGCCAGCAGCCCCCGAGATTCCGGCTATGGCTACACCTTC.

The CDR3 DNA reads as TGTGCCAGCAGCCTCCTAGCCTACGAGCAGTACTTC. Amino acids: CASSLLAYEQYF. V gene TRBV2 combines with J gene TRBJ2-7; unclear D gene. Trimming took 6 bases from V and 2 from J, leaving 8 bases between them. Germline V lookup: CDR1 SNHLY, CDR2 FYNNEI. This CDR3 has 12 residues.

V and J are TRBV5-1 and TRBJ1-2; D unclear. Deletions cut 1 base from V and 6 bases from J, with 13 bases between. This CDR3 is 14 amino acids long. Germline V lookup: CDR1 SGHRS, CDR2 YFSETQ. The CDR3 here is CASSLRTRSDGYTF. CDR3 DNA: TGCGCCAGCAGCTTGCGCACGAGGTCGGATGGCTACACCTTC.

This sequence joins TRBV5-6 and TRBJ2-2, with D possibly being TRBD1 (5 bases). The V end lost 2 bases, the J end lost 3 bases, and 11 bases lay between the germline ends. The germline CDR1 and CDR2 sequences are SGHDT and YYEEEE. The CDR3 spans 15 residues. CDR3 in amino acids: CASSFNTGDTGELFF. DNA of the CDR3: TGTGCCAGCAGCTTTAACACAGGAGACACCGGGGAGCTGTTTTTT.

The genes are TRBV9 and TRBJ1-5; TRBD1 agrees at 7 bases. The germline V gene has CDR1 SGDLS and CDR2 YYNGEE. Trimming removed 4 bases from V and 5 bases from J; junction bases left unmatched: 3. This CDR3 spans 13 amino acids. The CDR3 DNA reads TGTGCCAGCAGCCTTCAGGGGGATCAGCCCCAGCATTTT. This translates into CASSLQGDQPQHF.

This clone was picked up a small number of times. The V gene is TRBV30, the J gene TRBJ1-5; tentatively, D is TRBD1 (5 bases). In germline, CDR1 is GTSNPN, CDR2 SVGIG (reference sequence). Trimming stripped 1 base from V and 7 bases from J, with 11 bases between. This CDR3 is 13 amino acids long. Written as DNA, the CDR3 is TGTGCCTGGAGTGGGGGTGGGGGGCAGCCCCAGCATTTT. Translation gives CAWSGGGGQPQHF.

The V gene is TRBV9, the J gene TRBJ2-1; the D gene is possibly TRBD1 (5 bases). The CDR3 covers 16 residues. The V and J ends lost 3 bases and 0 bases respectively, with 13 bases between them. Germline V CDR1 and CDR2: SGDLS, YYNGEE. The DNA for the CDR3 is TGTGCCAGCAGCGCCCCGACAGAGAGCTCCTACAATGAGCAGTTCTTC. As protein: CASSAPTESSYNEQFF.

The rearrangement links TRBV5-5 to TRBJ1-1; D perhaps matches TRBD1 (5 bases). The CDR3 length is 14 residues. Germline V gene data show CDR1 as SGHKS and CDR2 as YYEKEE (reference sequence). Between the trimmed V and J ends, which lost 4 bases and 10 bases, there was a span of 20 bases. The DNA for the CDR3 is TGTGCCAGCAGCCTCAAGGGCACAGGACCCTCAGCTTTCTTT. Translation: CASSLKGTGPSAFF.

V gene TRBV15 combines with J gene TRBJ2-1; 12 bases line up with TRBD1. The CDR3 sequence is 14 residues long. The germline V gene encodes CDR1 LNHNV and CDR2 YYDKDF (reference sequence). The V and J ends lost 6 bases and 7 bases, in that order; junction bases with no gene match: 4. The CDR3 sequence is CATRGTGGGNEQFF. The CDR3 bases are TGTGCCACCAGGGGGACAGGGGGCGGGAATGAGCAGTTCTTC.

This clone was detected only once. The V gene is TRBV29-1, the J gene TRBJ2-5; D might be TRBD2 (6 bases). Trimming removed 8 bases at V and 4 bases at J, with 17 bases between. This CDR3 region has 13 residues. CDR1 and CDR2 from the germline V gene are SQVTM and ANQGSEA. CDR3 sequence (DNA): TGCAGCCTGGGTGGGGGAGGCGGAGAGACCCAGTACTTC. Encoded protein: CSLGGGGGETQYF.

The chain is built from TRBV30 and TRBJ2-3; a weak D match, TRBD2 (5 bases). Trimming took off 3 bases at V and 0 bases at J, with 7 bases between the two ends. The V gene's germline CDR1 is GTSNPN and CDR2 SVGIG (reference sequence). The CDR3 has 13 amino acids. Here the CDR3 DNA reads TGTGCCTGGAGCGGGATTAGCACAGATACGCAGTATTTT. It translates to CAWSGISTDTQYF.

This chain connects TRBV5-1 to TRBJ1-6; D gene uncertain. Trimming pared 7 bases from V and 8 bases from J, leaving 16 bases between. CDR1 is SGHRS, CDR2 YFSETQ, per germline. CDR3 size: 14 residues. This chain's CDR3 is CASSKIEGDSPLHF. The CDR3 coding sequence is TGCGCCAGCTCCAAAATCGAGGGAGATTCACCCCTCCACTTT.

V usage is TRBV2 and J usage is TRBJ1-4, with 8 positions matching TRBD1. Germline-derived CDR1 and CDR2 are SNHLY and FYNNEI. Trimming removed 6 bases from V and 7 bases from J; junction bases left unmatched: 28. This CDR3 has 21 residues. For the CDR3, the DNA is TGTGCCAGCAGCCCCCTAGTCGACGGGATGGCAGGGGGCCTCGAACGTGAAAAACTGTTTTTT. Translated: CASSPLVDGMAGGLEREKLFF.

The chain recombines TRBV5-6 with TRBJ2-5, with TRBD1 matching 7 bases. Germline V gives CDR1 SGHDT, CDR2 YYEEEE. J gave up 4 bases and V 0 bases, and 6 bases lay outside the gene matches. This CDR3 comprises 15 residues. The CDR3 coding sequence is TGTGCCAGCAGCTTGGCCAAGGCAGGGGGAGAGACCCAGTACTTC. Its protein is CASSLAKAGGETQYF. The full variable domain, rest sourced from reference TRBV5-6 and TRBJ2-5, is DAGVTQSPTHLIKTRGQQVTLRCSPKSGHDTVSWYQQALGQGPQFIFQYYEEEERQRGNFPDRFSGHQFPNYSSELNVNALLLGDSALYLCASSLAKAGGETQYFGPGTRLLVL.

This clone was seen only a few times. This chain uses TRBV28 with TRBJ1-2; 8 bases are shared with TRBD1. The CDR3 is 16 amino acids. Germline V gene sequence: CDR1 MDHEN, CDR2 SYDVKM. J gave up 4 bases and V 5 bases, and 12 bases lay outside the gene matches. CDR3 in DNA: TGTGCCAGCAGTCCAGCAGGACAGGGATCCGTCTATGGCTACACCTTC. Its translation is CASSPAGQGSVYGYTF.

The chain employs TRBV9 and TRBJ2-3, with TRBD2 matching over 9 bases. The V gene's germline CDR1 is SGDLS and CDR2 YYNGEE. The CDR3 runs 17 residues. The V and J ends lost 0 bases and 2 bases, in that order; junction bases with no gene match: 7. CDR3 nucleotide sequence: TGTGCCAGCAGCGTAGAGCCAGCGGGGGGCCTCACAGATACGCAGTATTTT. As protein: CASSVEPAGGLTDTQYF. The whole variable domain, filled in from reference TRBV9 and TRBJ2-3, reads DSGVTQTPKHLITATGQRVTLRCSPRSGDLSVYWYQQSLDQGLQFLIQYYNGEERAKGNILERFSAQQFPDLHSELNLSSLELGDSALYFCASSVEPAGGLTDTQYFGPGTRLTVL.

The CDR3 protein is CASSQSGDGYTF. CDR3 nucleotide sequence: TGCGCCAGCAGCCAATCTGGAGATGGCTACACCTTC. The chain couples TRBV4-1 to TRBJ1-2; D gene unclear. V was cut by 2 bases and J by 6 bases, with 7 bases left in between. Germline assignment: CDR1 MGHRA and CDR2 YSYEKL. CDR3 length: 12 residues.